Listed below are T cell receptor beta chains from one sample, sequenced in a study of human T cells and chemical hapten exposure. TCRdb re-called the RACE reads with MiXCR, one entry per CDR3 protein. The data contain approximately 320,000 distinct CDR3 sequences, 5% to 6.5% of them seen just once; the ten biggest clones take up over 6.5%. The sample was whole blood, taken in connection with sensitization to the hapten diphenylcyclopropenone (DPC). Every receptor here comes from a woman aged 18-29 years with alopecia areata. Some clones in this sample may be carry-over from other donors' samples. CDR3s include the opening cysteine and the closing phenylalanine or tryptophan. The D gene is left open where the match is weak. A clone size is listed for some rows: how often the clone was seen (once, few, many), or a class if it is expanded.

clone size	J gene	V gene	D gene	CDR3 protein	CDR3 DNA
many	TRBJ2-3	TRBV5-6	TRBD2	CASAGVTDTQYF	TGTGCCAGCGCGGGGGTTACAGATACGCAGTATTTT
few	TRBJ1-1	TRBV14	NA	CASSQGQIPNTEAFF	TGTGCCAGCAGCCAAGGACAGATTCCGAACACTGAAGCTTTCTTT
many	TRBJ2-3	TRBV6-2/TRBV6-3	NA	CASSYYLAPTQGTQYF	TGTGCCAGCAGTTACTACCTAGCTCCCACCCAGGGTACGCAGTATTTT
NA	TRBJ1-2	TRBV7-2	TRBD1	CASSLTGQGAYGYTF	TGTGCCAGCAGCTTAACAGGACAGGGGGCCTATGGCTACACCTTC
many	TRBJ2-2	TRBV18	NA	CASSPDAGTTGELFF	TGTGCCAGCTCACCAGATGCGGGGACCACCGGGGAGCTGTTTTTT
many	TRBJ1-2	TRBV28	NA	CASSLWPGANYGYTF	TGTGCCAGCAGTTTATGGCCGGGGGCTAACTATGGCTACACCTTC
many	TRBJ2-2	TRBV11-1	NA	CASSLVRSTGELFF	TGTGCCAGCAGCTTAGTTCGGAGCACCGGGGAGCTGTTTTTT
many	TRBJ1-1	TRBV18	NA	CASSPDREAFF	TGTGCCAGCTCACCTGACAGGGAAGCTTTCTTT
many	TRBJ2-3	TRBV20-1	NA	CSARGQPLAGRTRRRSTDTQYF	TGCAGTGCTAGAGGGCAGCCGCTGGCGGGACGTACTAGGAGACGCAGTACAGATACGCAGTATTTT
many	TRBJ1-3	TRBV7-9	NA	CASSLEVRWLESSGNTIYF	TGTGCCAGCAGCTTAGAGGTTCGGTGGCTGGAAAGCTCTGGAAACACCATATATTTT
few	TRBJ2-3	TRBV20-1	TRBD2	CSAPGLAGDTDTQYF	TGCAGTGCCCCGGGACTAGCGGGGGACACAGATACGCAGTATTTT
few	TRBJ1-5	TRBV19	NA	CASSIDLETNQPQHF	TGTGCCAGTAGTATAGATCTGGAGACCAATCAGCCCCAGCATTTT
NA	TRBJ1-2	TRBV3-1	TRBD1	CASSPRTGEVGYTF	TGTGCCAGCAGCCCGCGGACAGGGGAAGTGGGCTACACCTTC
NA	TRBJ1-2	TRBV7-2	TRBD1	CASSSSGTGVIRGYTF	TGTGCCAGCAGCTCATCCGGGACAGGGGTAATACGTGGCTACACCTTC
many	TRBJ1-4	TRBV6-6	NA	CASTQGGQGNEKLFF	TGTGCCAGCACCCAAGGGGGGCAGGGAAATGAAAAACTGTTTTTT
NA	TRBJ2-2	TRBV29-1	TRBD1	CSAIWTGGTGELFF	TGCAGCGCCATTTGGACAGGGGGCACCGGGGAGCTGTTTTTT
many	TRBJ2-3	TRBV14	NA	CASSPDTVADTQYF	TGTGCCAGCAGCCCCGACACGGTAGCAGATACGCAGTATTTT
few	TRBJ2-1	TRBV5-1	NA	CASSRTTNTYNEQFF	TGCGCCAGCAGCCGTACTACCAATACCTACAATGAGCAGTTCTTC
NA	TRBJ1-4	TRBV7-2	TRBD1	CASSPDRGRYEKLFF	TGTGCCAGCAGCCCCGACAGGGGGCGATATGAAAAACTGTTTTTT
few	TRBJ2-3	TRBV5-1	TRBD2	CASSLVLAGADTQYF	TGCGCCAGCAGCTTGGTTCTAGCGGGGGCAGATACGCAGTATTTT
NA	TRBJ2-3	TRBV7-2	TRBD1	CASSLVTGITEGQYF	TGTGCCAGCAGCTTAGTGACAGGGATCACAGAGGGGCAGTATTTT
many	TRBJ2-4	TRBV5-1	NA	CASSFEGSGAKNIQYF	TGCGCCAGCAGCTTCGAGGGTTCGGGAGCCAAAAACATTCAGTACTTC
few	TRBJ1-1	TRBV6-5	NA	CASSYSTDSMGAFF	TGTGCCAGCAGTTACTCGACGGACTCCATGGGAGCTTTCTTT
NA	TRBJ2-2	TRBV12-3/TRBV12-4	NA	CASSLPGELFF	TGTGCCAGCAGTTTGCCCGGGGAGCTGTTTTTT
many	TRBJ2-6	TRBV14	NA	CASSLFSGANVLTF	TGTGCCAGCAGCCTTTTTAGCGGGGCCAACGTCCTGACTTTC
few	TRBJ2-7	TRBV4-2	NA	CASSQALTRTPYEQYF	TGTGCCAGCAGCCAAGCACTCACTCGTACCCCCTACGAGCAGTACTTC
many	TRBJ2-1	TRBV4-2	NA	CASSQGDRGANNEQFF	TGTGCCAGCAGCCAAGGAGACCGGGGGGCCAACAATGAGCAGTTCTTC
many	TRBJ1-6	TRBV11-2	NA	CASSLNRGSGSSYNSPLHF	TGTGCCAGCAGCTTAAATCGGGGTTCGGGGAGCTCCTATAATTCACCCCTCCACTTT
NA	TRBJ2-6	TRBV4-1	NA	CASSQSGQGTFLPPGANVLTF	TGCGCCAGCAGCCAAAGTGGCCAGGGGACGTTCCTCCCTCCTGGGGCCAACGTCCTGACTTTC
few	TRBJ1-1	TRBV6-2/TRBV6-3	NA	CASSYDRSARENTEAFF	TGTGCCAGCAGTTACGACCGGAGTGCCCGCGAGAACACTGAAGCTTTCTTT
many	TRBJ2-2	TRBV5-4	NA	CASRTGNTGELFF	TGTGCCAGCCGCACAGGGAACACCGGGGAGCTGTTTTTT
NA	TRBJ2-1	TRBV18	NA	CASSPFGGSYNEQFF	TGTGCCAGCTCACCATTCGGGGGATCCTACAATGAGCAGTTCTTC
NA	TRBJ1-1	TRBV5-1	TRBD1	CASSLRQGGNTEAFF	TGCGCCAGCAGCTTAAGACAGGGAGGAAACACTGAAGCTTTCTTT
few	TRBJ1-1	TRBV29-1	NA	CSVAKRDDTEAFF	TGCAGCGTTGCGAAGCGGGACGACACTGAAGCTTTCTTT
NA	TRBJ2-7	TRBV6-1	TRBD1	CASSGTGALVEQYF	TGTGCCAGCAGTGGGACAGGGGCCCTCGTCGAGCAGTACTTC
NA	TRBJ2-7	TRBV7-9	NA	CASSSDDLPLYEQYF	TGTGCCAGCAGCTCCGACGACCTACCCTTGTACGAGCAGTACTTC
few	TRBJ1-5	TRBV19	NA	CASSNPTGSQPQHF	TGTGCCAGTAGTAACCCCACCGGGTCTCAGCCCCAGCATTTT
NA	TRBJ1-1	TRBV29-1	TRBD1	CSVYTLGQKGYEAFF	TGCAGCGTATACACCTTGGGACAGAAGGGATATGAAGCTTTCTTT
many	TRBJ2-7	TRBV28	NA	CASTLEGMKNEQYF	TGTGCCAGCACCCTAGAGGGTATGAAAAACGAGCAGTACTTC
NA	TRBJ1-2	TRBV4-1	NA	CASSQDPGGRNYGYTF	TGCGCCAGCAGCCAAGATCCGGGGGGAAGAAACTATGGCTACACCTTC
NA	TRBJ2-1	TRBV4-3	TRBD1	CASSQQPGQSYNEQFF	TGCGCCAGCAGCCAACAACCGGGACAGTCCTACAATGAGCAGTTCTTC
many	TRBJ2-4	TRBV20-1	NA	CSAKLVGANIQYF	TGCAGTGCTAAGTTAGTCGGGGCGAACATTCAGTACTTC
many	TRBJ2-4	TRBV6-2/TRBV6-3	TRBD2	CASSYSNRGGMNIQYF	TGTGCCAGCAGTTACTCGAATCGGGGGGGCATGAACATTCAGTACTTC
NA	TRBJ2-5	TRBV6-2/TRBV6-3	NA	CASIPLRGSGETQYF	TGTGCCAGCATCCCCCTTCGTGGGTCTGGGGAGACCCAGTACTTC
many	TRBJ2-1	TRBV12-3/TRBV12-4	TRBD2	CASSVAGTSGQYNEQFF	TGTGCCAGCAGTGTAGCGGGGACTAGCGGACAATACAATGAGCAGTTCTTC
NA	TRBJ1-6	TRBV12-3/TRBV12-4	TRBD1	CASSDTGVSPLHF	TGTGCCAGCAGCGACACAGGGGTATCACCCCTCCACTTT
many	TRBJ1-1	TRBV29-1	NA	CSVVVVERAEAFF	TGCAGCGTTGTGGTAGTGGAACGGGCTGAAGCTTTCTTT
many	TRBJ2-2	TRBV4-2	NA	CASSQDPRSIGVHGELFF	TGTGCCAGCAGCCAAGATCCTAGGTCGATCGGAGTGCACGGGGAGCTGTTTTTT
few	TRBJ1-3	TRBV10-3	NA	CAISDGRSGNTIYF	TGTGCCATCAGTGACGGTCGCTCTGGAAACACCATATATTTT
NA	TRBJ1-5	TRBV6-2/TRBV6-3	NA	CASSYSGGPRSGQPQHF	TGTGCCAGCAGTTACTCAGGGGGACCCCGATCTGGTCAGCCCCAGCATTTT
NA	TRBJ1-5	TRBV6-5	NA	CASRPTTGPDQPQHF	TGTGCCAGCAGGCCAACAACAGGGCCGGATCAGCCCCAGCATTTT
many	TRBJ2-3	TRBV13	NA	CASSFWEGLTDTQYF	TGTGCCAGCAGCTTCTGGGAAGGGTTGACAGATACGCAGTATTTT
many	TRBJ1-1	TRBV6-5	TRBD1	CASRNPQGEAFF	TGTGCCAGCAGAAACCCTCAGGGGGAGGCTTTCTTT
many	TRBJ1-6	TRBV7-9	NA	CASSRIAGGNSPLHF	TGTGCCAGCAGCAGAATTGCGGGGGGAAATTCACCCCTCCACTTT
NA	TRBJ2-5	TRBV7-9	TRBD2	CASSLTKRGLETQYF	TGTGCCAGCAGTCTGACTAAGCGGGGCCTTGAGACCCAGTACTTC
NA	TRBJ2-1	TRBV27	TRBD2	CASSNSGGAREQFF	TGTGCCAGCAGTAATAGCGGGGGGGCCCGTGAGCAGTTCTTC
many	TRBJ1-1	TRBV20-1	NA	CSANRIGMNTEAFF	TGCAGTGCTAATCGGATCGGGATGAACACTGAAGCTTTCTTT
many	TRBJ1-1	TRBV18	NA	CASSPMTNTEAFF	TGTGCCAGCTCACCAATGACGAACACTGAAGCTTTCTTT
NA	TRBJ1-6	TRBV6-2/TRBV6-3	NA	CASSYREGNSPLHF	TGTGCCAGCAGTTACCGTGAGGGAAATTCACCCCTCCACTTT